The 2 T cell receptor beta chains below all came from one sample that was sequenced in a study of shared clonotypes between healthy human individuals. Assay used: immunoSEQ multiplex PCR; TCRdb lists only in-frame clones, some missing. The sample shows over a million clones, around 78% of them seen only once. Sequencing was carried out using memory CD4+ T cells from PBMCs. Subset here: CD45RA-negative fraction. Receptors were obtained from a man aged 18 to 30 in good health. Some clones in this sample may be carry-over from other donors' samples.

This chain joins TRBV29-1 and TRBJ2-1; D is unclear. The CDR3 runs 14 residues. CDR1 is SQVTM and CDR2 is ANQGSEA in the germline V gene. Between the trimmed V and J ends, which lost 3 bases and 7 bases, there was a span of 16 bases. The chain's CDR3 is CSVEPGRVFNEQFF. CDR3 in DNA: TGCAGCGTTGAGCCGGGTAGGGTATTTAATGAGCAGTTCTTC.

As to this clone: One end of the junction varies from germline; a read error may be responsible. Other DNA sequences from this sample encode an identical CDR3 as well. The V call is TRBV28, the J call TRBJ1-2; D is undetermined. CDR1 MDHEN and CDR2 SYDVKM come from the germline V gene. The length of the CDR3 is 14 residues. The CDR3 reads CASSSPYANYGYTF. In DNA form, the CDR3 reads TGTGCTAGCAGTTCCCCGTATGCAAACTATGGCTACACCTTC.